This T cell receptor beta chain was sequenced for a study of blood T cell repertoires in COVID-19. Study-level information: The United States, Italy and Spain supplied acute and convalescent COVID-19 samples. T cells, B-cell-depleted T cells, or PBMCs provided the cDNA or gDNA that served as material.

CDR3 length: 13 amino acids. Germline V gene sequence: CDR1 MNHEY, CDR2 SVGAGI. J gave up 5 bases and V 6 bases, and 4 bases lay outside the gene matches. In the original processing: The assay estimated nucleated cells by amplifying reference gene primers. Sequenced by immunoSEQ multiplex PCR; TCRdb stores in-frame clones only, minus some. D and trimming were read from the DNA, whereas the V and J calls and clone size are those reported in that table. This table has some 220,000 clones, approximately 84% appearing once. The rearrangement joins TRBV6-5 to TRBJ1-5; the match to TRBD1 covers 7 bases. Sequenced sample: peripheral blood. This sequence originates from a woman aged 55-69 years with acute or convalescent COVID-19. The CDR3: CASRTGTDQPQHF. The CDR3 DNA is TGTGCCAGCAGGACCGGGACAGATCAGCCCCAGCATTTT.